This T cell receptor beta chain was sequenced in a study of blood T cell repertoires in COVID-19. Study-wide background: COVID-19 samples collected from the United States, Italy and Spain covered acute and convalescent phases.

Sequencing was performed with immunoSEQ multiplex PCR; in TCRdb, only in-frame clones are kept and a portion is missing. The sample lists around 500,000 clones; more than 75% were seen once. All enrollees were roughly 18 to 89 years old and from about 25 US areas. Clinical history reported by participants formed the basis on which cohorts were assigned. Donors of Cohort 3 who recovered were those that had two negative PCRs, clearance, or symptom resolution. CDR3 length: 16 residues. Trimming cost V 1 base and J 0 bases, with 9 bases left between them. Germline V gene data show CDR1 as LGHDT and CDR2 as YNNKEL (reference sequence).

Sequenced sample: PBMCs or T cells enriched from blood (not recorded which). The V and J genes are TRBV3-1 (or the pseudogene TRBV3-2) and TRBJ2-2, with D unresolved. This receptor was identified in a woman aged 40 to 50 who had recovered from COVID-19. The CDR3 DNA reads as TGTGCCAGCAGCCAAGGGTCGGTTCCGAACACCGGGGAGCTGTTTTTT. Protein sequence: CASSQGSVPNTGELFF.